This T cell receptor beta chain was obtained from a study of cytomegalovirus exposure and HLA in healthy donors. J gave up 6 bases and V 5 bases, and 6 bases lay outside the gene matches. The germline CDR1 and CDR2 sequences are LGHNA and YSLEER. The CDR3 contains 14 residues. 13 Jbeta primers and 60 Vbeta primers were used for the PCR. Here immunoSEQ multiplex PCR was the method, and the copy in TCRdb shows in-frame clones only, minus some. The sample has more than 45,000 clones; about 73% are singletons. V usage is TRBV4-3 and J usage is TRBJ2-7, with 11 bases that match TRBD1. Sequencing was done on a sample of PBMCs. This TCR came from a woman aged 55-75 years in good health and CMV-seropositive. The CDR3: CASSEGDRGGEQYF. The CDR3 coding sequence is TGCGCCAGCAGCGAGGGGGACAGGGGGGGCGAGCAGTACTTC.